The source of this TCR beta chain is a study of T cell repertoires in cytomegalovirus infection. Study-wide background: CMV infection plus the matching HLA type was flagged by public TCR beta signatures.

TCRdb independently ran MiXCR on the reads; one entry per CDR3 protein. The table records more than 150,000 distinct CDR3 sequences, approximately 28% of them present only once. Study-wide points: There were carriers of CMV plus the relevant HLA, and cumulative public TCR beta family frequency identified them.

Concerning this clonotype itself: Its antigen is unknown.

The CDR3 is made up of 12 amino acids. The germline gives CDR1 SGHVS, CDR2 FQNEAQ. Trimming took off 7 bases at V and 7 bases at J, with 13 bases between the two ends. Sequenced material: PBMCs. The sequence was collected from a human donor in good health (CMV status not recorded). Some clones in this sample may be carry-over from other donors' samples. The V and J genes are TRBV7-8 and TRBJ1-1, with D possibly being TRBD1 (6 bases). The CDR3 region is CASTDGQSEAFF. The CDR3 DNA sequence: TGTGCCAGCACCGACGGACAGAGTGAAGCTTTCTTT.